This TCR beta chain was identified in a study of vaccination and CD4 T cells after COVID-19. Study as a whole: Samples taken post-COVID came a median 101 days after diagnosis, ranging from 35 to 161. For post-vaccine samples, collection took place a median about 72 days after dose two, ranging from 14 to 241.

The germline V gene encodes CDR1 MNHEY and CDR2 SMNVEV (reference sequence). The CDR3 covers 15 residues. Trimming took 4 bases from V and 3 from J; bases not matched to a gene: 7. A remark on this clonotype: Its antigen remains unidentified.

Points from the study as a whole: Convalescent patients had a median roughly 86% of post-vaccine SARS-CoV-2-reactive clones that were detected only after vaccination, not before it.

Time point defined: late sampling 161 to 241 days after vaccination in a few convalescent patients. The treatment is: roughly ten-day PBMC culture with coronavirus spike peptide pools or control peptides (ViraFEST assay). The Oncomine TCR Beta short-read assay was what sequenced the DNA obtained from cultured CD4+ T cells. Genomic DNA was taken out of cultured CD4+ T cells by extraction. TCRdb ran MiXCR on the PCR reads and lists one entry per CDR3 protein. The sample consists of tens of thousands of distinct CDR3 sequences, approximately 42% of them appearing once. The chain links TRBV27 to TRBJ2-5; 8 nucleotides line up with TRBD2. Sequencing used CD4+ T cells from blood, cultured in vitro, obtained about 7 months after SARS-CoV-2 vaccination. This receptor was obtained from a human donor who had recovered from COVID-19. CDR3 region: CASSYTSAGEETQYF. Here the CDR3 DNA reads TGTGCCAGCAGTTATACCTCAGCGGGAGAAGAGACCCAGTACTTC.